Included here is one TCR beta chain sequence, with context. The data originate from a study of T cells in women clearing cervical HPV infection. Sequencing used immunoSEQ multiplex PCR; TCRdb keeps in-frame clones, though not all of them. This sample lists about 45,000 clones; its ten largest clones have around 1.3%. The TCR originated in a woman between 18 and 75 years old with a cervical HPV16 infection that either progressed to CIN3+ or cleared (not recorded which). The sample consisted of blood buffy coat.

CDR3 DNA (partial): TGTGCCAGCAAGCAATCTGGAAACACC. Translation: CASKQSGNT. The entire CDR3 protein is CASKQSGNTIYF. V gene TRBV6-2 or TRBV6-3 combines with J gene TRBJ1-3; unclear D gene. The sequence runs out 3 residues before the end of the CDR3; the remainder is reconstructed from the germline J gene. Germline V gene sequence: CDR1 MNHEY, CDR2 SVGEGT. V lost 7 bases and J lost 1, with 5 bases in between. The CDR3 runs 12 residues.